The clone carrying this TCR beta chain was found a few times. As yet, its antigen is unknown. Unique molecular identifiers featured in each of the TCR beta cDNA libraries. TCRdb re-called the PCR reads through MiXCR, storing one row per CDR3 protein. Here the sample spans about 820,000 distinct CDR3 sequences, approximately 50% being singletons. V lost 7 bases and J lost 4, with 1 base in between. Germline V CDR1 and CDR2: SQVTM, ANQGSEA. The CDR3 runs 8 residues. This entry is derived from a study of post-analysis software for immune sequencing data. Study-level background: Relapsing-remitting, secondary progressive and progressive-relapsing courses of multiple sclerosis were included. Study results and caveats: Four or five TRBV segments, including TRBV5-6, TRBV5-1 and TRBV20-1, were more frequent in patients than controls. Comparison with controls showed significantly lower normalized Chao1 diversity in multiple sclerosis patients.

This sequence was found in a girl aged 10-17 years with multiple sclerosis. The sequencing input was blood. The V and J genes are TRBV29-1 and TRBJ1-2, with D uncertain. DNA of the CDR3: TGCAGCGCCTATGGCTACACCTTC. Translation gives CSAYGYTF. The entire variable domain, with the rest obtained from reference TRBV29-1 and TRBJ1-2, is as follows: SAVISQKPSRDICQRGTSLTIQCQVDSQVTMMFWYRQQPGQSLTLIATANQGSEATYESGFVIDKFPISRPNLTFSTLTVSNMSPEDSSIYLCSAYGYTFGSGTRLTVV.